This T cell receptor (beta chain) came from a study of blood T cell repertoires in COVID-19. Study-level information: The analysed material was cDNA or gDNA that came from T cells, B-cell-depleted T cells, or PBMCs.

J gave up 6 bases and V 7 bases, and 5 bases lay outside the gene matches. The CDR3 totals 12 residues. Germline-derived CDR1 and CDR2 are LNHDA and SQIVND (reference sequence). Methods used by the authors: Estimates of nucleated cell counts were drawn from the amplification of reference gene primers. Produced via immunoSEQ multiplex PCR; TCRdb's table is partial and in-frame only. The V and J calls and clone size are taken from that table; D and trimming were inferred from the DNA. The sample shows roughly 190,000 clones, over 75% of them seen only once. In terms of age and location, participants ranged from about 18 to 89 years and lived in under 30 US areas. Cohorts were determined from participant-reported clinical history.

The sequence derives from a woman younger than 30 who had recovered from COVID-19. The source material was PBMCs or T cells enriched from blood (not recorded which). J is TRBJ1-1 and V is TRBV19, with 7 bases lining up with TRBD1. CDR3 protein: CASTPGGAEAFF. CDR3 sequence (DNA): TGTGCCAGTACCCCAGGGGGAGCTGAAGCTTTCTTT.